These 23 T cell receptor beta chains share one sample of origin, sequenced in a study of T cell repertoires in cytomegalovirus infection. Antigens for these TCRs are unknown. TCRdb passed the reads through MiXCR, listing each CDR3 protein once. The sample contains hundreds of thousands of distinct CDR3 sequences, roughly 29% of which appear only once. The sequencing here drew on cultured PBMCs, taken from culture after CMV antigen stimulation. Receptors originate from a human donor in good health (CMV status not recorded). Some clones in this sample may be carry-over from other donors' samples.

In its sample, this clonotype was seen a few times. The V call is TRBV5-4, the J call TRBJ2-5; D remains unclear. Germline V gives CDR1 SGHNT, CDR2 YYREEE (reference sequence). Trimming stripped 4 bases from V and 1 base from J, with 17 bases between. The CDR3 is 16 residues long. This chain's CDR3 is CASSLPGSRRQETQYF. In nucleotides, the CDR3 is TGTGCCAGCAGCCTACCCGGGTCCCGACGCCAAGAGACCCAGTACTTC.

This sequence joins TRBV12-3 or TRBV12-4 and TRBJ2-3; 14 bases match TRBD2. The CDR3 is made up of 16 amino acids. The junction had 5 bases not matched to a gene; V was cut back by 4 bases and J by 5 bases. DNA of the CDR3: TGTGCCAGCAGTTCGACTAGCGGGGGGGCAGGAGATACGCAGTATTTT. Translation gives CASSSTSGGAGDTQYF.

This clonotype appeared a few times. The rearrangement links TRBV28 to TRBJ1-1; D is uncertain. V gave up 4 bases and J gave up 4 bases, with 16 bases separating them. The CDR3 length is 15 residues. Germline V lookup: CDR1 MDHEN, CDR2 SYDVKM. CDR3 coding DNA: TGTGCCAGCAGTTCCAGAACCCAACGAGGCACTGAAGCTTTCTTT. Translation: CASSSRTQRGTEAFF. The full variable domain, completed using reference TRBV28 and TRBJ1-1, is DVKVTQSSRYLVKRTGEKVFLECVQDMDHENMFWYRQDPGLGLRLIYFSYDVKMKEKGDIPEGYSVSREKKERFSLILESASTNQTSMYLCASSSRTQRGTEAFFGQGTRLTVV.

This chain uses TRBV7-2 with TRBJ2-2, with D hard to call. V was shortened by 5 bases and J by 9 bases, with 10 bases between the two germline ends. Germline values: CDR1 SGHTA, CDR2 FQGNSA. This CDR3 has 12 amino acids. DNA of the CDR3: TGTGCCAGCAGCACATCCCAGAGGGAGCTGTTTTTT. This codes for CASSTSQRELFF.

This clonotype showed up just a few times. The DNA of the CDR3 is TGTGCCAGCTCACCACCGCGGGAGGTCTACAATGAGCAGTTCTTC. Translating gives CASSPPREVYNEQFF. J is TRBJ2-1 and V is TRBV18, with 8 bases identical to TRBD2. V lost 0 bases to trimming and J lost 3 bases; unmatched junction nucleotides: 1. The CDR3 consists of 15 residues. CDR1 KGHSH and CDR2 LQKENI come from the germline V gene.

This CDR3 is CAWSSTTSGSFTDTQYF. The CDR3 region has the DNA TGTGCCTGGAGCTCGACGACTAGCGGGAGTTTCACAGATACGCAGTATTTT. The chain is built from TRBV30 and TRBJ2-3, with TRBD2 matching over 12 bases. This CDR3 region has 17 residues. V lost 3 bases, J lost 2 bases, and 9 bases stayed unmatched. Germline values: CDR1 GTSNPN, CDR2 SVGIG (reference sequence).

This clonotype was recorded a few times. The chain recombines TRBV6-1 with TRBJ1-2, with 9 bases matching TRBD1. This CDR3 spans 13 amino acids. V shed 5 bases and J 6 bases; nucleotides not matched to a gene: 4. CDR1 is MNHNS and CDR2 is SASEGT in the germline V gene. CDR3 amino acids: CASSQGQGNGYTF. The CDR3 DNA reads TGTGCCAGCAGTCAGGGACAGGGCAATGGCTACACCTTC.

This clonotype came up a few times. J is TRBJ1-2 and V is TRBV6-6; the match to TRBD1 covers 8 bases. This CDR3 is 14 amino acids long. Germline loops: CDR1 MNHNY, CDR2 SVGAGI (reference sequence). V shed 7 bases and J 3 bases; nucleotides not matched to a gene: 7. CDR3 DNA sequence: TGTGCCAGCACCGGACAGGGATGGGACTATGGCTACACCTTC. Amino acids: CASTGQGWDYGYTF.

This sequence joins TRBV7-2 and TRBJ1-1, with a weak D call TRBD1 (6 bases). The CDR3 is 15 residues long. With 4 bases removed from V and 2 bases from J, the gap between germline ends came to 14 bases. Germline CDR1 and CDR2: SGHTA and FQGNSA. The CDR3 loop reads CASSSAGHSNTEAFF. DNA for the CDR3: TGTGCCAGCAGCTCCGCGGGACACTCTAACACTGAAGCTTTCTTT.

The V gene is TRBV3-1, the J gene TRBJ2-7; D may match TRBD1 or TRBD2 (5 bases each). The length of the CDR3 is 17 residues. Per germline, CDR1 LGHDT and CDR2 YNNKEL (reference sequence). The V end was cut by 3 bases, the J end by 5 bases, with 23 bases between. The CDR3 DNA follows: TGTGCCAGCAGCCAGCTCCTCGCCCGGGACGGCAGGCACGAGCAGTACTTC. Translation gives CASSQLLARDGRHEQYF.

This clonotype was detected a few times. The chain is built from TRBV7-2 and TRBJ2-5, with 8 bases lining up with TRBD2. Per germline, CDR1 SGHTA and CDR2 FQGNSA. The CDR3 consists of 17 residues. Unmatched junction bases numbered 11, after V lost 1 base and J lost 4 bases. CDR3 in DNA: TGTGCCAGCAGCTTAGGGGCGACGGGGGGGAACGTAGAGACCCAGTACTTC. Its protein product is CASSLGATGGNVETQYF. The whole variable domain, filled in from reference TRBV7-2 and TRBJ2-5, reads GAGVSQSPSNKVTEKGKDVELRCDPISGHTALYWYRQSLGQGLEFLIYFQGNSAPDKSGLPSDRFSAERTGGSVSTLTIQRTQQEDSAVYLCASSLGATGGNVETQYFGPGTRLLVL.

The chain combines TRBV4-1 with TRBJ2-1, with D possibly being TRBD2 (6 bases). From germline, CDR1 is MGHRA and CDR2 YSYEKL. V lost 5 bases to trimming and J lost 7 bases, with 12 bases between them. The CDR3 spans 13 residues. The CDR3 here is CASSYPGGNEQFF. In DNA form, the CDR3 reads TGCGCCAGCAGCTACCCAGGAGGGAATGAGCAGTTCTTC.

This clonotype appeared many times. This rearrangement joins TRBV7-3 to TRBJ2-2; 10 positions agree with TRBD1. The germline gives CDR1 SGHTA, CDR2 FQGTGA. The V and J ends lost 5 bases and 7 bases, in that order; junction bases with no gene match: 7. The CDR3 has 15 residues. The DNA for the CDR3 is TGTGCCAGCAGCCAGGACAGGGGGAGATTCGGGGAGCTGTTTTTT. Residues: CASSQDRGRFGELFF.

This chain connects TRBV10-3 to TRBJ2-1; TRBD1 is a possible D gene (6 bases). The V gene lost 0 bases and the J gene lost 6 bases, with 15 bases spanning the gap. Germline CDR1 and CDR2: ENHRY and SYGVKD. This CDR3 region has 16 residues. The CDR3 bases are TGTGCCATCAGTGAGTCACAGGGTAGAGGTATCAATGAGCAGTTCTTC. Amino acid sequence: CAISESQGRGINEQFF.

V gene TRBV14 combines with J gene TRBJ1-1, with TRBD1 as a possible D gene (6 bases). The CDR3 spans 13 residues. Germline CDR1 and CDR2: SGHDN and FVKESK. The V and J ends lost 4 bases and 8 bases respectively, with 14 bases between them. The CDR3 nucleotides are TGTGCCAGCAGCCTCATCCCAGGGGCGGAAGCTTTCTTT. It is translated as CASSLIPGAEAFF. Complete variable domain (other parts from reference TRBV14 and TRBJ1-1): EAGVTQFPSHSVIEKGQTVTLRCDPISGHDNLYWYRRVMGKEIKFLLHFVKESKQDESGMPNNRFLAERTGGTYSTLKVQPAELEDSGVYFCASSLIPGAEAFFGQGTRLTVV.

The table lists this clonotype with many counts. The chain couples TRBV7-9 to TRBJ1-1; TRBD1 matches at 8 bases. Germline CDR1 reads SEHNR; CDR2 reads FQNEAQ (reference sequence). The V and J ends lost 1 base and 1 base, in that order; junction bases with no gene match: 8. This CDR3 is 17 amino acids long. The CDR3 reads CASSLEGDRYGNTEAFF. The CDR3, as DNA: TGTGCCAGCAGCTTAGAGGGGGACAGGTACGGGAACACTGAAGCTTTCTTT.

This clonotype was seen repeatedly, ten times or more. V gene TRBV19 combines with J gene TRBJ1-2, with 7 nucleotides matching TRBD1. Losses at the gene ends were 0 bases for V and 2 bases for J; bases not matched to a gene: 12. This CDR3 is 18 amino acids long. Germline V gene sequence: CDR1 LNHDA, CDR2 SQIVND (reference sequence). The CDR3 reads CASSIEERGGQVNYGYTF. The CDR3, as DNA: TGTGCCAGTAGTATAGAGGAGCGGGGCGGACAGGTGAACTATGGCTACACCTTC.

This clonotype was seen only a few times. V usage is TRBV7-6 and J usage is TRBJ2-4; possible D gene TRBD1, 5 bases. Germline lookup yields CDR1 SGHVS and CDR2 FNYEAQ. The CDR3 extends over 16 amino acids. The ends were cut back, 5 bases at V and 0 bases at J, with 14 bases in the middle. The CDR3 spells CASSARQFAAKNIQYF. The CDR3 nucleotides read TGTGCCAGCAGCGCCCGACAGTTTGCAGCCAAAAACATTCAGTACTTC.

This clonotype was seen only once. This rearrangement joins TRBV6-2 or TRBV6-3 to TRBJ2-7; 11 bases are shared with TRBD2. The germline V gene has CDR1 MNHEY and CDR2 SVGEGT. After removal of 6 bases from V and 0 bases from J, the junction contained 1 base not matched to a gene. This CDR3 has 14 amino acids. CDR3 loop: CASRTSGNSYEQYF. The DNA for the CDR3 is TGTGCCAGCAGGACTAGCGGGAACTCCTACGAGCAGTACTTC.

In its sample, this clonotype was seen many times. The V call is TRBV12-3 or TRBV12-4, the J call TRBJ1-1, with 8 bases that match TRBD1. Germline trimming cut 2 bases from V and 1 base from J; bases unmatched to any gene: 3. The CDR3 totals 15 residues. The CDR3, as DNA: TGTGCCAGCAGTTTAACGACAGGGGCGAACACTGAAGCTTTCTTT. This codes for CASSLTTGANTEAFF.

This clonotype came up many times. The chain recombines TRBV7-8 with TRBJ1-4; D is unresolved. Germline V CDR1 and CDR2: SGHVS, FQNEAQ. This CDR3 has 16 residues. Deletions cut 7 bases from V and 0 bases from J, with 15 bases between. The CDR3 region has the DNA TGTGCCAGCACTACCGCACGGAGAGCAACTAATGAAAAACTGTTTTTT. The encoded protein is CASTTARRATNEKLFF.

The rearrangement links TRBV6-1 to TRBJ1-1, with D possibly matching TRBD1 (6 bases). This CDR3 is 14 amino acids long. Germline V CDR1 and CDR2: MNHNS, SASEGT. V lost 5 bases, J lost 4 bases, and 14 bases lay in between. CDR3 nucleotide sequence: TGTGCCAGCAGTTGGATACAGGGCGGCACTGAAGCTTTCTTT. Translated, it gives CASSWIQGGTEAFF.

This clonotype has more than one count but fewer than ten. V gene TRBV7-2 combines with J gene TRBJ2-5; 8 bases map to TRBD2. The CDR3 covers 15 residues. Trimming cost V 2 bases and J 5 bases; bases outside gene matches: 7. Germline CDR1 and CDR2: SGHTA and FQGNSA. Here the CDR3 DNA reads TGTGCCAGCAGCTTAAGGCCTAGCGGGCAGGAGACCCAGTACTTC. Amino acid sequence: CASSLRPSGQETQYF.